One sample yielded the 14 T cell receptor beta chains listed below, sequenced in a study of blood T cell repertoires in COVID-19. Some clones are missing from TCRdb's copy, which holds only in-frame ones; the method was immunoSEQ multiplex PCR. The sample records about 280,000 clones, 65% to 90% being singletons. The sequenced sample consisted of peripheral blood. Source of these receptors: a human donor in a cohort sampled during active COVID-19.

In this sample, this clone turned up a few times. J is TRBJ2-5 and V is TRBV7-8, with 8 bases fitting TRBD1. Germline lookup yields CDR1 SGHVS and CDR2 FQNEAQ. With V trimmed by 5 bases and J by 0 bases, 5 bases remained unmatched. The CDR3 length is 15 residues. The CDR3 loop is CASSPRDRNQETQYF. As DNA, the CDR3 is TGTGCCAGCAGCCCGCGGGACAGGAACCAAGAGACCCAGTACTTC.

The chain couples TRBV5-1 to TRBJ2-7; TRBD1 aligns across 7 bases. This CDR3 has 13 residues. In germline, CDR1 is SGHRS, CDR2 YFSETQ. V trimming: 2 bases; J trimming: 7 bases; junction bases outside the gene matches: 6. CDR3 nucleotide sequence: TGCGCCAGCAGCTTTACGACAGGGAGTGAGCAGTACTTC. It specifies CASSFTTGSEQYF.

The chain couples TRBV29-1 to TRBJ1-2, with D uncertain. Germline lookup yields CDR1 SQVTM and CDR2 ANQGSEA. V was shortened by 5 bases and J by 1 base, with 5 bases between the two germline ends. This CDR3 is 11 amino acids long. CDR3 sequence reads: CSVQHNYGYTF. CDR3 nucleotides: TGCAGCGTTCAACATAACTATGGCTACACCTTC.

The CDR3 here is CASSEATSGRGYEQYF. The CDR3 DNA reads TGTGCCAGCAGTGAAGCGACTAGCGGGAGGGGTTACGAGCAGTACTTC. The V call is TRBV2, the J call TRBJ2-7; the match to TRBD2 covers 14 bases. Germline CDR1 SNHLY, CDR2 FYNNEI. The CDR3 contains 16 residues. V lost 0 bases, J lost 4 bases, and 2 bases stayed unmatched.

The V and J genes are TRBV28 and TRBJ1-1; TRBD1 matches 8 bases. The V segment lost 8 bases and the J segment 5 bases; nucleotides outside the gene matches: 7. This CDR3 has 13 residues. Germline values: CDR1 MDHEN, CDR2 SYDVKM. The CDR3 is CASGSGGRTEAFF. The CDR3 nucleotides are TGTGCCAGCGGGTCAGGGGGCAGGACTGAAGCTTTCTTT.

As DNA, the CDR3 is TGTGCCAGCAGCTTAGGCGCGGGAGGGCCCCACGAGCAGTACTTC. Translated: CASSLGAGGPHEQYF. V is TRBV7-2 and J is TRBJ2-7; 9 bases fit TRBD2. CDR3 size: 15 residues. Germline CDR1 SGHTA, CDR2 FQGNSA. Germline trimming cut 1 base from V and 5 bases from J; bases unmatched to any gene: 6. Supplemented by reference TRBV7-2 and TRBJ2-7, the full variable domain reads GAGVSQSPSNKVTEKGKDVELRCDPISGHTALYWYRQSLGQGLEFLIYFQGNSAPDKSGLPSDRFSAERTGGSVSTLTIQRTQQEDSAVYLCASSLGAGGPHEQYFGPGTRLTVT.

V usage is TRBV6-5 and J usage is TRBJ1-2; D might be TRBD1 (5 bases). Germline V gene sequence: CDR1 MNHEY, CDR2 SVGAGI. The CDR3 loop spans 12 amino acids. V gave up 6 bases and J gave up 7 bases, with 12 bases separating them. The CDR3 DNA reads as TGTGCCAGCAGCCGGGCCCAGGGTGGCTACACCTTC. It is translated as CASSRAQGGYTF.

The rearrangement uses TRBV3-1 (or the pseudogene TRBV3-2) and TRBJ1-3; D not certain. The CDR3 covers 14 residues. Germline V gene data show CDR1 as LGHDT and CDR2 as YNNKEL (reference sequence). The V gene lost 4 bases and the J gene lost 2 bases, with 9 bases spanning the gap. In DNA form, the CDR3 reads TGTGCCAGCAGCCCAGGTACGGCTGGAAACACCATATATTTT. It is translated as CASSPGTAGNTIYF.

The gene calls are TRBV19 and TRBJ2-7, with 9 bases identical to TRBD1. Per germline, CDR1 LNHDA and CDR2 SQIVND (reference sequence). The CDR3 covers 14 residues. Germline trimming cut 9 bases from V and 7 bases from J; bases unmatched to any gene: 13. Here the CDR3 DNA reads TGTGCCAGGGGGTATGGGGACAGGGTAAATGAGCAGTACTTC. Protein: CARGYGDRVNEQYF.

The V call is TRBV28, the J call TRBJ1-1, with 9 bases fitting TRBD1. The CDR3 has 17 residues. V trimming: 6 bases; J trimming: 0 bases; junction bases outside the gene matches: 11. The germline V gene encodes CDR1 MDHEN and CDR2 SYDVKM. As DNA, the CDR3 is TGTGCCAGCAGCCTGCCGGGAAGGACAGGGGTGAACACTGAAGCTTTCTTT. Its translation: CASSLPGRTGVNTEAFF.

CDR3 sequence: CASSSEGNTEAFF. CDR3 DNA: TGTGCCAGCAGCTCCGAGGGCAACACTGAAGCTTTCTTT. V gene TRBV7-9 combines with J gene TRBJ1-1; unclear D gene. Trimming left V 4 bases short and J 2 bases short, with 8 bases between. CDR1 and CDR2 (germline): SEHNR, FQNEAQ (reference sequence). CDR3 length: 13 amino acids.

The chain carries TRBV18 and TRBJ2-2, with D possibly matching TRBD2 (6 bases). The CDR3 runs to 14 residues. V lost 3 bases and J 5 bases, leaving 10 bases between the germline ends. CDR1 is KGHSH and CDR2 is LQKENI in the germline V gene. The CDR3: CASSPGGETGELFF. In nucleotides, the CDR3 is TGTGCCAGCTCACCTGGAGGGGAAACCGGGGAGCTGTTTTTT.

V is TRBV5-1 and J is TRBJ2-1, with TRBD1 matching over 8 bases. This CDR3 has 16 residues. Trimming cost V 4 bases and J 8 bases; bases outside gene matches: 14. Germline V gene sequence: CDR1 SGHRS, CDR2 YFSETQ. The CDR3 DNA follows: TGCGCCAGCAGCCTTCCAGGGGGCTCGTCGATAGATGAGCAGTTCTTC. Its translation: CASSLPGGSSIDEQFF.

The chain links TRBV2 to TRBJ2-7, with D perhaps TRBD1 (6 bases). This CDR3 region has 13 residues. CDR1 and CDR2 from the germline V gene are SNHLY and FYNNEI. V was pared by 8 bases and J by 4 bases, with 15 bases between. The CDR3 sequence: CASSGDQVYEQYF. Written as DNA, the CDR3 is TGTGCCAGCTCAGGGGATCAGGTATACGAGCAGTACTTC.